This T cell receptor beta chain comes out of a study of shared clonotypes between healthy human individuals. In the study overall: CD4 naive and CD4 memory each took three plates per donor, while CD8 naive took two and CD8 memory one. Study-wide results and limits: With a few donors compared, about 5% of naive CD4 clonotypes were shared.

The table came from immunoSEQ multiplex PCR; TCRdb's copy has only in-frame clones and leaves some out. The profile shows approximately 980,000 clones, around three quarters of them singletons. For this clone: What it recognizes is unknown.

Germline CDR1 and CDR2: SEHNR and FQNEAQ (reference sequence). Trimming stripped 2 bases from V and 0 bases from J, with 7 bases between. This CDR3 comprises 15 residues. The healthy adult donors were HIV-negative and reported no recent acute infections or vaccinations. Sequencing was performed on memory CD4+ T cells sorted from blood. Subset given: CD45RA-negative fraction. The clonotype originates from a man younger than 30 in good health. The genes are TRBV7-9 and TRBJ2-2; a weak D match, TRBD1 (5 bases). This chain's CDR3 is CASSLQGSNTGELFF. CDR3 DNA: TGTGCCAGCAGCTTACAGGGCTCGAACACCGGGGAGCTGTTTTTT.